The clone carrying this T cell receptor (beta chain) was counted once. Antigen: not known. The CDR3 runs to 14 residues. Deletions cut 2 bases from V and 2 bases from J, with 8 bases between. CDR1 and CDR2 from the germline V gene are MNHEY and SVGAGI. The data are from a study of cytomegalovirus exposure and HLA in healthy donors. Findings of the study overall: Usually a TCR sequence was rare, but some public TCRs were found in many donors.

Clones were sequenced by immunoSEQ multiplex PCR, and TCRdb holds only the in-frame ones, with some missing. Among about 160,000 clones listed, under 95% were seen once. The chain recombines TRBV6-5 with TRBJ2-3; D remains unclear. The sample taken for sequencing was PBMCs. The TCR sequence derives from a woman between 18 and 29 years old in good health and CMV-seropositive. CDR3 DNA sequence: TGTGCCAGCAGTTACGAGAGATTCACAGATACGCAGTATTTT. Protein: CASSYERFTDTQYF.